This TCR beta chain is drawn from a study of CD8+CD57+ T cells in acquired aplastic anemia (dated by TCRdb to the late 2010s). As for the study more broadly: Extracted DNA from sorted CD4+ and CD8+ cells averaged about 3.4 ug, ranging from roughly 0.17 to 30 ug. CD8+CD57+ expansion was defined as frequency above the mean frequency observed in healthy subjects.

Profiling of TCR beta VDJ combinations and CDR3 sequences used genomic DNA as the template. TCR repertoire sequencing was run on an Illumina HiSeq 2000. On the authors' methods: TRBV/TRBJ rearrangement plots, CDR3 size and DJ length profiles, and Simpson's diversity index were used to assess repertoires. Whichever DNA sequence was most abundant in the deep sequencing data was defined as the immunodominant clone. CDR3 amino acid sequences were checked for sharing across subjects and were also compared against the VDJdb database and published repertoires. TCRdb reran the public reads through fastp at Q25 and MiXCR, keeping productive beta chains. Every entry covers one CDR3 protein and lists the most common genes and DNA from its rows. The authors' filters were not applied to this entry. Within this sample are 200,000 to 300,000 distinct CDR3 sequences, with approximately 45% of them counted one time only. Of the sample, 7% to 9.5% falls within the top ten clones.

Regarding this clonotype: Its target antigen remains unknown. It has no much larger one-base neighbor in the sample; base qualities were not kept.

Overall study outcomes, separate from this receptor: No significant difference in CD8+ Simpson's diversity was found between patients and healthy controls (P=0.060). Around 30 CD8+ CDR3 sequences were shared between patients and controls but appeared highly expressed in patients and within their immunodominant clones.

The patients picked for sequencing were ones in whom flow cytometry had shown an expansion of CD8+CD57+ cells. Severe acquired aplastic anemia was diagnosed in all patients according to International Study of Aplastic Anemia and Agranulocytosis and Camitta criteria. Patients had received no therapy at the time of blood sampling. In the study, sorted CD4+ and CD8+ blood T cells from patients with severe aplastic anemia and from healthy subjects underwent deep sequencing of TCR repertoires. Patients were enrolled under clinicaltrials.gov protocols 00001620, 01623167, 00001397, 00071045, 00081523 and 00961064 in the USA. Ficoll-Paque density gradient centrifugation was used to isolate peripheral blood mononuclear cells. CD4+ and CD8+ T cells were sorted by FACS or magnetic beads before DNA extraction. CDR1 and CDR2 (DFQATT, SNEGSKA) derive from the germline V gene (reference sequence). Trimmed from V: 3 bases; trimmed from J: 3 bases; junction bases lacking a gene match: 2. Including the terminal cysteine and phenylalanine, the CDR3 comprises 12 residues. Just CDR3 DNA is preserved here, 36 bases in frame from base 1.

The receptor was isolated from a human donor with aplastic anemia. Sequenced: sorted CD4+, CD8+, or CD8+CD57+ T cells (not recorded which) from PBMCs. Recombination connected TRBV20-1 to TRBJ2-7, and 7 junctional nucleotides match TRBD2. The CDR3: CSARGGGYEQYF. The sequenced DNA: TGCAGTGCTAGGGGGGGGGGCTACGAGCAGTACTTC.